The rows below give T cell receptor beta chains drawn from one sample of a study of blood T cell repertoires in COVID-19. TCRdb's copy holds only in-frame clones and misses some; the assay was immunoSEQ multiplex PCR. Among roughly 160,000 clones listed, roughly 78% were seen once. Sequenced: PBMCs or T cells enriched from blood (not recorded which). Receptors originate from a woman aged 65 to 85 in a cohort exposed to, infected with or recovered from COVID-19 (not recorded which). Both conserved end residues are part of each CDR3. The order of the fields is J gene, clone size, V gene, D gene, CDR3 DNA, CDR3 protein. The D gene is left open where the match is weak. The size of a clone is reported for some rows only, either as once, few or many, or as a class for expanded clones.

J gene: TRBJ2-7; clone size: .; V gene: TRBV19; D gene: TRBD1; CDR3 DNA: TGTGCCAGTAGCCCCGTGGGACAGGGAGGCTACGAGCAGTACTTC; CDR3 protein: CASSPVGQGGYEQYF
J gene: TRBJ2-7; clone size: .; V gene: TRBV7-9; D gene: TRBD1; CDR3 DNA: TGTGCCAGCAGCCCCGGGACAGGGGGGTCCTACGAGCAGTACTTC; CDR3 protein: CASSPGTGGSYEQYF
J gene: TRBJ1-4; clone size: .; V gene: TRBV18; D gene: .; CDR3 DNA: TGTGCCAGCTCTCTCCCTTCCGGGACTGAACTGTTTTTT; CDR3 protein: CASSLPSGTELFF
J gene: TRBJ2-1; clone size: .; V gene: TRBV5-1; D gene: TRBD2; CDR3 DNA: TGCGCCAGCAGCTTGGGACTAGCGGGAGCAACAAGTGAGCAGTTCTTC; CDR3 protein: CASSLGLAGATSEQFF
J gene: TRBJ1-5; clone size: .; V gene: TRBV28; D gene: .; CDR3 DNA: TGTGCCAGCAGTCGACAGCGCAATCAGCCCCAGCATTTT; CDR3 protein: CASSRQRNQPQHF
J gene: TRBJ2-5; clone size: .; V gene: TRBV7-9; D gene: .; CDR3 DNA: TGTGCCAGCAGCCCGATGGGGGCAGGGGAGACCCAGTACTTC; CDR3 protein: CASSPMGAGETQYF
J gene: TRBJ2-1; clone size: once; V gene: TRBV24-1; D gene: TRBD2; CDR3 DNA: TGTGCCACCAGTGATTCCACCCTAGCGGGAGCCCTCAATGAGCAGTTCTTC; CDR3 protein: CATSDSTLAGALNEQFF
J gene: TRBJ1-5; clone size: .; V gene: TRBV28; D gene: .; CDR3 DNA: TGTGCCAGCAAACCCGGAGGCAATCAGCCCCAGCATTTT; CDR3 protein: CASKPGGNQPQHF
J gene: TRBJ1-1; clone size: many; V gene: TRBV18; D gene: .; CDR3 DNA: TGTGCCAGCTCACCAGTCCGGAACACTGAAGCTTTCTTT; CDR3 protein: CASSPVRNTEAFF
J gene: TRBJ2-7; clone size: .; V gene: TRBV28; D gene: TRBD1; CDR3 DNA: TGTGCCAGCAGCTCAGGGGGTACGACCTACGAGCAGTACTTC; CDR3 protein: CASSSGGTTYEQYF
J gene: TRBJ2-5; clone size: .; V gene: TRBV5-1; D gene: TRBD1; CDR3 DNA: TGCGCCAGCAGCCCCGGACAGGGCCAAGAGACCCAGTACTTC; CDR3 protein: CASSPGQGQETQYF
J gene: TRBJ1-2; clone size: few; V gene: TRBV1; D gene: .; CDR3 DNA: TGCACCAGCAGCCAAGATCTTCGACAGGGCACGCATGGCTACACCTTC; CDR3 protein: CTSSQDLRQGTHGYTF
J gene: TRBJ2-2; clone size: .; V gene: TRBV18; D gene: .; CDR3 DNA: TGTGCCAGCTCACCACCGGGAGTAGGGACTAACACCGGGGAGCTGTTTTTT; CDR3 protein: CASSPPGVGTNTGELFF
J gene: TRBJ1-2; clone size: .; V gene: TRBV28; D gene: TRBD1; CDR3 DNA: TGTGCCAGCAAGACAACAGGGGGCTATGGCTACACCTTC; CDR3 protein: CASKTTGGYGYTF
J gene: TRBJ2-2; clone size: .; V gene: TRBV7-8; D gene: .; CDR3 DNA: TGTGCCAGCAGCTTAACCGAACGGGGGGAGCTGTTTTTT; CDR3 protein: CASSLTERGELFF
J gene: TRBJ1-5; clone size: .; V gene: TRBV27; D gene: .; CDR3 DNA: TGTGCCAGCAGTTCGGGTCGCAATCAGCCCCAGCATTTT; CDR3 protein: CASSSGRNQPQHF
J gene: TRBJ2-5; clone size: .; V gene: TRBV5-1; D gene: .; CDR3 DNA: TGCGCCAGCAGGGTAGGGGTGGTCGAGGAGACCCAGTACTTC; CDR3 protein: CASRVGVVEETQYF
J gene: TRBJ2-1; clone size: .; V gene: TRBV30; D gene: TRBD1; CDR3 DNA: TGTGCCTGGAGTCTCACCGGGACAGGGGTCTACAATGAGCAGTTCTTC; CDR3 protein: CAWSLTGTGVYNEQFF
J gene: TRBJ2-7; clone size: .; V gene: TRBV5-1; D gene: TRBD1; CDR3 DNA: TGCGCCAGCAGATCGCCAGGGGGCGTCTACGAGCAGTACTTC; CDR3 protein: CASRSPGGVYEQYF
J gene: TRBJ1-6; clone size: few; V gene: TRBV7-9; D gene: .; CDR3 DNA: TGTGCCAGCAGCCCTCTATGGAATTCACCCCTCCACTTT; CDR3 protein: CASSPLWNSPLHF
J gene: TRBJ1-1; clone size: .; V gene: TRBV19; D gene: .; CDR3 DNA: TGTGCCAGTAGTATTGGACAGTTCCGTCCCCCGAACACTGAAGCTTTCTTT; CDR3 protein: CASSIGQFRPPNTEAFF
J gene: TRBJ1-4; clone size: .; V gene: TRBV7-2; D gene: TRBD1; CDR3 DNA: TGTGCCAGCAGCTTCGCCCGTGGGACAGCTAATGAAAAACTGTTTTTT; CDR3 protein: CASSFARGTANEKLFF
J gene: TRBJ2-1; clone size: .; V gene: TRBV20-1; D gene: TRBD2; CDR3 DNA: TGCAGTGCTAGTAGGGGACTAAATTTCTACAATGAGCAGTTCTTC; CDR3 protein: CSASRGLNFYNEQFF
J gene: TRBJ1-4; clone size: once; V gene: TRBV4-1; D gene: TRBD1; CDR3 DNA: TGCGCCAGCAGCCGCCGGACAGGGGTGGGAGAAAAACTGTTTTTT; CDR3 protein: CASSRRTGVGEKLFF
J gene: TRBJ1-1; clone size: .; V gene: TRBV5-4; D gene: TRBD1; CDR3 DNA: TGTGCCAGCAGCTTGGTTCCGGGACAGGGCGACACTGAAGCTTTCTTT; CDR3 protein: CASSLVPGQGDTEAFF
J gene: TRBJ2-2; clone size: .; V gene: TRBV18; D gene: .; CDR3 DNA: TGTGCCAGCTCACCGTTAAACCGGGGGATGGGAACCGGGGAGCTGTTTTTT; CDR3 protein: CASSPLNRGMGTGELFF
J gene: TRBJ2-7; clone size: .; V gene: TRBV4-1; D gene: TRBD1; CDR3 DNA: TGCGCCAGCAGCCCCAGGGGGCTCGGGGGCGAGCAGTACTTC; CDR3 protein: CASSPRGLGGEQYF
J gene: TRBJ2-7; clone size: .; V gene: TRBV18; D gene: TRBD2; CDR3 DNA: TGTGCCAGCTCACCGGCGGGGGTCTACGAGCAGTACTTC; CDR3 protein: CASSPAGVYEQYF
J gene: TRBJ2-7; clone size: .; V gene: TRBV18; D gene: TRBD1; CDR3 DNA: TGTGCCAGCTCACCAAACAGGGGGGACGAGCAGTACTTC; CDR3 protein: CASSPNRGDEQYF
J gene: TRBJ2-1; clone size: .; V gene: TRBV6-5; D gene: TRBD1; CDR3 DNA: TGTGCCAGCAGGCTAGGGGGCAGCTCCTACAATGAGCAGTTCTTC; CDR3 protein: CASRLGGSSYNEQFF
J gene: TRBJ2-3; clone size: .; V gene: TRBV2; D gene: TRBD1; CDR3 DNA: TGTGCCAGCAAGTATGGCAGGGGGACAGATACGCAGTATTTT; CDR3 protein: CASKYGRGTDTQYF
J gene: TRBJ2-5; clone size: .; V gene: TRBV28; D gene: TRBD1; CDR3 DNA: TGTGCCAGCAGGTGGGGACAGGGTGGGTCAGAGACCCAGTACTTC; CDR3 protein: CASRWGQGGSETQYF
J gene: TRBJ1-3; clone size: few; V gene: TRBV28; D gene: TRBD1; CDR3 DNA: TGTGCCAGCAGTCTTCGACAGGGCTTTGGAAACACCATATATTTT; CDR3 protein: CASSLRQGFGNTIYF
J gene: TRBJ2-3; clone size: .; V gene: TRBV24-1; D gene: TRBD2; CDR3 DNA: TGTGCCACCAGTGATTTCCCCCAGGCTAGCGGGAGAGGGGATACGCAGTATTTT; CDR3 protein: CATSDFPQASGRGDTQYF
J gene: TRBJ1-1; clone size: once; V gene: TRBV27; D gene: TRBD1; CDR3 DNA: TGTGCCAGCAGTCCTCGACAGGGGAGAAACACTGAAGCTTTCTTT; CDR3 protein: CASSPRQGRNTEAFF
J gene: TRBJ2-7; clone size: .; V gene: TRBV3-1/TRBV3-2; D gene: .; CDR3 DNA: TGTGCCAGCAGCCAATCGGGGTACGAGCAGTACTTC; CDR3 protein: CASSQSGYEQYF
J gene: TRBJ1-1; clone size: .; V gene: TRBV5-4; D gene: TRBD1; CDR3 DNA: TGTGCCAGCAGCACGGGACAGGAGAACACTGAAGCTTTCTTT; CDR3 protein: CASSTGQENTEAFF
J gene: TRBJ2-2; clone size: once; V gene: TRBV30; D gene: TRBD2; CDR3 DNA: TGTGCCTGGAGAACAGCGGGAGCGAACACCGGGGAGCTGTTTTTT; CDR3 protein: CAWRTAGANTGELFF
J gene: TRBJ1-1; clone size: .; V gene: TRBV7-3; D gene: .; CDR3 DNA: TGTGCCAGCAGTGTCGGAGGCGTGAACACTGAAGCTTTCTTT; CDR3 protein: CASSVGGVNTEAFF
J gene: TRBJ2-2; clone size: .; V gene: TRBV16; D gene: TRBD1; CDR3 DNA: TGTGCCAGCCACAAGACAGGGCTAACCGGGGAGCTGTTTTTT; CDR3 protein: CASHKTGLTGELFF
J gene: TRBJ2-3; clone size: .; V gene: TRBV4-1; D gene: .; CDR3 DNA: TGCGCCAGCAGCCAAGAAAGGGAGGATACGCAGTATTTT; CDR3 protein: CASSQEREDTQYF
J gene: TRBJ2-3; clone size: .; V gene: TRBV4-2; D gene: TRBD2; CDR3 DNA: TGTGCCAGCAGCCAAGGGGGTGGCGGGGGATCGTTCACAGATACGCAGTATTTT; CDR3 protein: CASSQGGGGGSFTDTQYF
J gene: TRBJ2-5; clone size: .; V gene: TRBV9; D gene: .; CDR3 DNA: TGTGCCAGCAGCGCCCCGGTTGGGGGACTCACCGAGACCCAGTACTTC; CDR3 protein: CASSAPVGGLTETQYF
J gene: TRBJ1-6; clone size: .; V gene: TRBV9; D gene: TRBD1; CDR3 DNA: TGTGCCAGCAGCGTAGCATCCGGACAGGGGGGTTCACCCCTCCACTTT; CDR3 protein: CASSVASGQGGSPLHF
J gene: TRBJ2-6; clone size: .; V gene: TRBV7-6; D gene: TRBD2; CDR3 DNA: TGTGCCAGCAGCTTACGACTAGCGGGATCTGGGGCCAACGTCCTGACTTTC; CDR3 protein: CASSLRLAGSGANVLTF
J gene: TRBJ1-5; clone size: .; V gene: TRBV11-2; D gene: .; CDR3 DNA: TGTGCCAGCAGCTTAACAGGCAATCAGCCCCAGCATTTT; CDR3 protein: CASSLTGNQPQHF
J gene: TRBJ1-5; clone size: few; V gene: TRBV3-1/TRBV3-2; D gene: .; CDR3 DNA: TGTGCCAGCAGCTCACGGGGTAGCAATCAGCCCCAGCATTTT; CDR3 protein: CASSSRGSNQPQHF
J gene: TRBJ2-7; clone size: once; V gene: TRBV28; D gene: .; CDR3 DNA: TGTGCCAGCAAACTAGGAGGGCGGCCTTCCTACGAGCAGTACTTC; CDR3 protein: CASKLGGRPSYEQYF
J gene: TRBJ1-1; clone size: .; V gene: TRBV7-9; D gene: .; CDR3 DNA: TGTGCCAGCAGCTTCAGACTTCACACTGAAGCTTTCTTT; CDR3 protein: CASSFRLHTEAFF